A single sample gave rise to the 5 T cell receptor beta chains below, sequenced in a study of blood T cell repertoires in COVID-19. Data came from immunoSEQ multiplex PCR; TCRdb stores just in-frame clones and leaves some out. The sample includes 140,000 to 150,000 clones, more than 70% seen only once; the top ten take about 2.1%. Sample: peripheral blood. All receptors come from a human donor in a cohort sampled during active COVID-19.

This clone is a singleton in its sample. The chain uses TRBV7-9 and TRBJ1-2; D possibly corresponds to TRBD1 (6 bases). The CDR3 extends over 15 amino acids. Germline V CDR1 and CDR2: SEHNR, FQNEAQ (reference sequence). V lost 5 bases and J lost 3, with 16 bases in between. CDR3 protein: CASSGRTAIYYGYTF. The CDR3 DNA is TGTGCCAGCAGCGGACGGACAGCTATCTACTATGGCTACACCTTC.

V and J are TRBV7-9 and TRBJ2-2; D may be TRBD1 (5 bases). The CDR3 totals 14 residues. The germline V and J ends were trimmed by 5 bases and 4 bases, with 11 bases remaining between them. The germline gives CDR1 SEHNR, CDR2 FQNEAQ (reference sequence). CDR3 protein: CASSPRVTTGELFF. CDR3 in DNA: TGTGCCAGCAGCCCCAGGGTGACCACCGGGGAGCTGTTTTTT.

The chain employs TRBV2 and TRBJ2-7; the D is unclear. CDR3 length: 12 amino acids. The germline V and J ends were trimmed by 8 bases and 7 bases, with 15 bases remaining between them. Germline lookup yields CDR1 SNHLY and CDR2 FYNNEI. The CDR3 DNA sequence: TGTGCCAGCCTTGAACCTGCACTGGAGCAGTACTTC. Translation gives CASLEPALEQYF.

J is TRBJ2-7 and V is TRBV7-2, with TRBD2 matching over 13 bases. V dropped 9 bases and J dropped 7; count of bases not matched to a gene: 9. This CDR3 has 14 amino acids. CDR1 and CDR2 (germline): SGHTA, FQGNSA. The CDR3 DNA follows: TGTGCCAGTTCACTAGCGGGAGGGCCCGGGGAGCAGTACTTC. It translates to CASSLAGGPGEQYF.

This chain uses TRBV13 with TRBJ1-6; a possible D gene is TRBD1 (6 bases). CDR1 is PRHDT, CDR2 FYEKMQ, per germline (reference sequence). The CDR3 has 13 amino acids. V lost 4 bases to trimming and J lost 5 bases, with 6 bases between them. The CDR3 nucleotides read TGTGCCAGCAGCTGGACAGATAATTCACCCCTCCACTTT. It translates to CASSWTDNSPLHF.